The 15 T cell receptor beta chains in this list originate from one sample, sequenced in a study of cytomegalovirus exposure and HLA in healthy donors. PCR involved 60 Vbeta and 13 Jbeta primers. Data came from immunoSEQ multiplex PCR; TCRdb stores just in-frame clones and leaves some out. Of about 240,000 clones listed, more than 70% are singletons. Sequencing was carried out using PBMCs. The receptor set was obtained from a boy aged 10-17 years in good health and CMV-seronegative.

The chain combines TRBV7-2 with TRBJ2-7; D unclear. The V gene's germline CDR1 is SGHTA and CDR2 FQGNSA. The CDR3 length is 13 residues. The V end was cut by 5 bases, the J end by 0 bases, with 8 bases between. The CDR3 sequence: CASSLVRSYEQYF. The CDR3 region has the DNA TGTGCCAGCAGCCTAGTGCGCTCCTACGAGCAGTACTTC.

J is TRBJ2-7 and V is TRBV4-1, with 9 bases aligning to TRBD1. The CDR3 length is 16 residues. Losses at the gene ends were 6 bases for V and 12 bases for J; bases not matched to a gene: 21. The V gene's germline CDR1 is MGHRA and CDR2 YSYEKL. The CDR3 coding sequence is TGCGCCAGCAGTAGCAATATGCGGACAGGGGTACGAGCAATGTACTTC. Protein product: CASSSNMRTGVRAMYF.

The chain carries TRBV11-3 and TRBJ2-3; TRBD1 aligns across 9 bases. This CDR3 is built from 14 residues. V was clipped by 1 base and J by 6 bases; unmatched bases: 2. Germline V CDR1 and CDR2: SGHNT, YENEEA. The CDR3 nucleotides read TGTGCCAGCAGCTTAGCACAGGGGGCCGATACGCAGTATTTT. Amino acid sequence: CASSLAQGADTQYF.

In DNA form, the CDR3 reads TGTGCCTGGGACAGGGTCGGCCAGCCCCAGCATTTT. It yields the protein CAWDRVGQPQHF. V usage is TRBV30 and J usage is TRBJ1-5; 7 nucleotides match TRBD1. Germline CDR1 is GTSNPN and CDR2 is SVGIG (reference sequence). The CDR3 totals 12 residues. Trimming took 5 bases from V and 7 from J; bases not matched to a gene: 5.

The chain has TRBV11-3 and TRBJ2-7; 8 nucleotides align to TRBD1. After removal of 0 bases from V and 11 bases from J, the junction contained 6 bases not matched to a gene. This CDR3 contains 13 residues. The germline gives CDR1 SGHNT, CDR2 YENEEA. Here the CDR3 reads CASSLDRDRGKYF. Written as DNA, the CDR3 is TGTGCCAGCAGCTTAGATCGAGACAGGGGCAAGTACTTC.

The chain recombines TRBV18 with TRBJ1-1; tentatively, D is TRBD1 (5 bases). The V and J ends lost 3 bases and 0 bases respectively, with 14 bases between them. Germline V lookup: CDR1 KGHSH, CDR2 LQKENI. This CDR3 region has 16 residues. In nucleotides, the CDR3 is TGTGCCAGCTCACCTATGGACAACTACATGAACACTGAAGCTTTCTTT. Residues: CASSPMDNYMNTEAFF.

The gene calls are TRBV28 and TRBJ2-7; possibly TRBD2 for D (6 bases). With 5 bases removed from V and 1 base from J, the gap between germline ends came to 12 bases. The CDR3 spans 14 residues. Germline CDR1 MDHEN, CDR2 SYDVKM. CDR3 sequence reads: CASSPPGASYEQYF. The CDR3 DNA sequence: TGTGCCAGCAGTCCCCCGGGAGCTTCCTACGAGCAGTACTTC.

The CDR3 here is CASSPGTSINYGYTF. DNA for the CDR3: TGTGCCAGCAGCCCCGGGACAAGTATTAACTATGGCTACACCTTC. The chain is built from TRBV11-3 and TRBJ1-2, with D tentatively TRBD1 (6 bases). With 5 bases removed from V and 1 base from J, the gap between germline ends came to 14 bases. This CDR3 region has 15 residues. Germline CDR1 and CDR2: SGHNT and YENEEA. Drawing the rest from reference TRBV11-3 and TRBJ1-2, the complete variable domain is EAGVVQSPRYKIIEKKQPVAFWCNPISGHNTLYWYLQNLGQGPELLIRYENEEAVDDSQLPKDRFSAERLKGVDSTLKIQPAELGDSAVYLCASSPGTSINYGYTFGSGTRLTVV.

The count of this clone is one. This sequence joins TRBV4-1 and TRBJ2-2, with 8 positions matching TRBD2. This CDR3 is built from 19 residues. Germline V gene lookup returns CDR1 MGHRA and CDR2 YSYEKL. Trimming at V came to 0 bases and at J to 4 bases, leaving 13 bases not matched to a gene. The chain's CDR3 is CASSQDRLVAAGVTGELFF. The CDR3 bases are TGCGCCAGCAGCCAAGATAGATTGGTGGCAGCGGGAGTCACCGGGGAGCTGTTTTTT.

The rearrangement joins TRBV29-1 to TRBJ1-2; D unclear. The V gene lost 3 bases and the J gene lost 6 bases, with 14 bases spanning the gap. The CDR3 has 13 residues. Looked up from germline, CDR1 is SQVTM and CDR2 is ANQGSEA. This CDR3 is CSVEREGKDGYTF. The DNA of the CDR3 is TGCAGCGTTGAGAGAGAGGGAAAGGATGGCTACACCTTC.

Only one count was recorded for this clone. The chain carries TRBV7-2 and TRBJ1-4; D is perhaps TRBD1 (6 bases). Germline-derived CDR1 and CDR2 are SGHTA and FQGNSA. V gave up 5 bases and J gave up 0 bases, with 7 bases separating them. This CDR3 contains 14 residues. CDR3 nucleotides: TGTGCCAGCAGCCGGACAGCAACTAATGAAAAACTGTTTTTT. Translation: CASSRTATNEKLFF.

The V and J genes are TRBV15 and TRBJ2-2, with D possibly matching TRBD1 (5 bases). The length of the CDR3 is 14 residues. The germline V gene encodes CDR1 LNHNV and CDR2 YYDKDF (reference sequence). Trimming took 2 bases from V and 4 from J, leaving 8 bases between them. The CDR3: CATSRQGSTGELFF. The CDR3, as DNA: TGTGCCACCAGCAGACAGGGAAGCACCGGGGAGCTGTTTTTT.

A word on this clone: One end of the junction fails to match germline, which may point to a read error. The chain joins TRBV7-9 to TRBJ2-1; unclear D gene. The germline V gene has CDR1 SEHNR and CDR2 FQNEAQ (reference sequence). This CDR3 is 12 amino acids long. CDR3 coding DNA: TGTTCCAGCAGCCCAGGCTACAATGAGCAGTTCTTC. Residues: CSSSPGYNEQFF.

J is TRBJ1-4 and V is TRBV28; D is unresolved. This CDR3 is built from 14 residues. The ends were cut back, 2 bases at V and 8 bases at J, with 12 bases in the middle. In germline, CDR1 is MDHEN, CDR2 SYDVKM. The CDR3 DNA is TGTGCCAGCAGTTTACCAGTTTCTAGGGAAAAACTGTTTTTT. It encodes CASSLPVSREKLFF.

Comment on this clone: At one of its ends the junction is not consistent with the germline gene, which may arise from a read error. V gene TRBV2 combines with J gene TRBJ2-3, with 7 bases lining up with TRBD1. The CDR3 has 15 residues. Germline CDR1 is SNHLY and CDR2 is FYNNEI. CDR3 region: CASSEDITGTDTRYF. The CDR3 nucleotides read TGTGCCAGCAGTGAGGACATTACCGGGACAGATACGCGGTATTTT.